This T cell receptor (beta chain) was documented in a study of cytomegalovirus exposure and HLA in healthy donors. Details on this clone: What it recognizes is unknown.

The PCR made use of 60 Vbeta and 13 Jbeta primers. Some clones are missing from TCRdb's copy, which holds only in-frame ones; the method was immunoSEQ multiplex PCR. Counted here are around 150,000 clones, approximately 79% occurring once; the ten biggest clones make up about 4.5%. Germline trimming cut 0 bases from V and 13 bases from J; bases unmatched to any gene: 7. The length of the CDR3 is 14 residues. Germline CDR1 SGDLS, CDR2 YYNGEE. Study findings and constraints: The authors later linked a missense DCLRE1C variant to TCR beta V- and J-gene trimming. Sequencing likely caused a cluster of highly shared sequence variants. CMV serostatus was the sole immune exposure data available.

The chain uses TRBV9 and TRBJ2-7; 13 bases agree with TRBD2. Sequenced input: PBMCs. The TCR originated in a middle-aged man in good health and CMV-seronegative. CDR3 amino acids: CASSVGLAGGIRYF. The CDR3 nucleotides read TGTGCCAGCAGCGTAGGACTAGCGGGGGGCATAAGATACTTC.